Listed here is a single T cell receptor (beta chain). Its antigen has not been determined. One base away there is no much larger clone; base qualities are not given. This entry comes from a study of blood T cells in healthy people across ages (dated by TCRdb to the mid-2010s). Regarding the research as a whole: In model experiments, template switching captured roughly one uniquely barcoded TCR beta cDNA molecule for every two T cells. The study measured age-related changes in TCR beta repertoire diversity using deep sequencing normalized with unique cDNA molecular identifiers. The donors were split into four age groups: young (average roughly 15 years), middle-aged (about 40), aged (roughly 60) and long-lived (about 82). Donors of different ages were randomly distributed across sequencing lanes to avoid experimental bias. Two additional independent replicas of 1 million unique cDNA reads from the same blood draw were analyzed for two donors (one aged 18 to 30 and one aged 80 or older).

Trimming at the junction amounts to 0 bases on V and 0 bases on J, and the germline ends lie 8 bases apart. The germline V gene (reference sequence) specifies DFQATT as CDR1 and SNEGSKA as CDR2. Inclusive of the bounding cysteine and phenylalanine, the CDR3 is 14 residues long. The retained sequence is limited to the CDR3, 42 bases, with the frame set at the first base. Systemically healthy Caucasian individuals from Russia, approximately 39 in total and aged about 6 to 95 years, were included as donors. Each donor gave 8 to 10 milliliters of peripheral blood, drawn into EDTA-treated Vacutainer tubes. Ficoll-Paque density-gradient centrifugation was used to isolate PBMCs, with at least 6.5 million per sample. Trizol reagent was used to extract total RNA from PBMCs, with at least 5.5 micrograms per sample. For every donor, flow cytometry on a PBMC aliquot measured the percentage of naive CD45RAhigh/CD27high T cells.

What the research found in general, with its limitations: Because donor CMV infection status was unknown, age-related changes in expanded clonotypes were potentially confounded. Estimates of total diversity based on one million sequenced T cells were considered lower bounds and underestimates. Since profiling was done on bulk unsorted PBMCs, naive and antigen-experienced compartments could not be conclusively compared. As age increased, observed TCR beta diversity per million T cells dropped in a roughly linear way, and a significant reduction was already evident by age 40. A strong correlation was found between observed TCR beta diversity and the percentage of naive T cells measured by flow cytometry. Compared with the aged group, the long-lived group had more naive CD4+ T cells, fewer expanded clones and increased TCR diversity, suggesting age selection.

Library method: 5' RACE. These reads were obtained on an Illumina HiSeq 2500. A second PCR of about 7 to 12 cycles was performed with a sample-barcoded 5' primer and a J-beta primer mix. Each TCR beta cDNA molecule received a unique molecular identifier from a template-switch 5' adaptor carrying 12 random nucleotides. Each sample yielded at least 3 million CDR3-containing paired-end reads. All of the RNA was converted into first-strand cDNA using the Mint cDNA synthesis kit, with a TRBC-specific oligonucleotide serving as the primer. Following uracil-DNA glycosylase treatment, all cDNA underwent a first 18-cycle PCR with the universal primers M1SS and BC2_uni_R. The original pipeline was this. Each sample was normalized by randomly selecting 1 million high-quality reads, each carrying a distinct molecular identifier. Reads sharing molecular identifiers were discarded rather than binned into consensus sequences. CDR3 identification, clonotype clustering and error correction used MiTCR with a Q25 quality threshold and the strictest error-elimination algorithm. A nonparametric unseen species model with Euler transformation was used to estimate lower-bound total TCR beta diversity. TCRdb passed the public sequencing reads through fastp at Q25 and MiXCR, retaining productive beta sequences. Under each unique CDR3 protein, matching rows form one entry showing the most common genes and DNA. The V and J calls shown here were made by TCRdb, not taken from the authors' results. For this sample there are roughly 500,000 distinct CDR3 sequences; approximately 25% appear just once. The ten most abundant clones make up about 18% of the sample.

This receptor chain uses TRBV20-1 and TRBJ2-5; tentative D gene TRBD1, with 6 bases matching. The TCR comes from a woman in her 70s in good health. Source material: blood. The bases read TGCAGTGCTAGAGATAGGGACAACCAAGAGACCCAGTACTTC. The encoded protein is CSARDRDNQETQYF.